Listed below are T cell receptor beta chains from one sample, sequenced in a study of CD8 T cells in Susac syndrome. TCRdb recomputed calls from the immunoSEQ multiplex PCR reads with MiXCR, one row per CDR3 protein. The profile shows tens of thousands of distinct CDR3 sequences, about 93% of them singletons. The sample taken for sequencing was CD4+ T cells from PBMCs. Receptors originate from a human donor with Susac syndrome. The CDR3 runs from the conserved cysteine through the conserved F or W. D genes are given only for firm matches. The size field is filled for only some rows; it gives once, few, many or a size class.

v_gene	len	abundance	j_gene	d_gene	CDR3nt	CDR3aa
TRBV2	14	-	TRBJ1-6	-	TGTGCCAGCAGGGAGGACACCGGGAACTCACCCCTCCACTTT	CASREDTGNSPLHF
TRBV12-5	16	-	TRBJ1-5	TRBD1	TGTGCTAGTGGTTTGGTACTTGACAGGGCTGGTCAGCCCCAGCATTTT	CASGLVLDRAGQPQHF
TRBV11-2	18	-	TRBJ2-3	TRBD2	TGTGCCAGCAGCAAGGGACTAGCGGGTCCCATTCCCACAGATACGCAGTATTTT	CASSKGLAGPIPTDTQYF
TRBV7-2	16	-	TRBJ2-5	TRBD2	TGTGCCAGCAGCCCAGGACTAGCGGGCCCCCAAGAGACCCAGTACTTC	CASSPGLAGPQETQYF
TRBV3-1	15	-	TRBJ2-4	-	TGTGCCAGCAGCCTAACAGAATTCACCAAAAACATTCAGTACTTC	CASSLTEFTKNIQYF
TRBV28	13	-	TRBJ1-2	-	TGTGCCAGCACCGAGGGAGCCTCCTATGGCTACACCTTC	CASTEGASYGYTF
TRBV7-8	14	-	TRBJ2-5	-	TGTGCCAGCAGCCCTTCGGCGCGGGTAGAGACCCAGTACTTC	CASSPSARVETQYF
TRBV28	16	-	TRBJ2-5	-	TGTGCCAGCAGACCCCCCCGGACGATCGGAGATAGGACCCAGTACTTC	CASRPPRTIGDRTQYF
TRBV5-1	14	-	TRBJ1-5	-	TGCGCCAGCAGCTTTGGACAGATAAATCAGCCCCAGCATTTT	CASSFGQINQPQHF
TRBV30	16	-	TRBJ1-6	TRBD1	TGTGCCTGGAGTGTCCAGGGGGCACCCTATAATTCACCCCTCCACTTT	CAWSVQGAPYNSPLHF
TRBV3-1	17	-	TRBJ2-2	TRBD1	TGTGCCAGCAGCTCACAGGGGACACAGGGGAACACCGGGGAGCTGTTTTTT	CASSSQGTQGNTGELFF
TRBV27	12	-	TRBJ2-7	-	TGTGCCAGCAGTTTTAATGCCTACGAGCAGTACTTC	CASSFNAYEQYF
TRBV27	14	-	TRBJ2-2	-	TGTGCCAGCAGTTTAGACCGACTAACCGGGGAGCTGTTTTTT	CASSLDRLTGELFF
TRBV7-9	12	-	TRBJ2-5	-	TGTGCCAGCAGCTTAGATTGGGAGACCCAGTACTTC	CASSLDWETQYF
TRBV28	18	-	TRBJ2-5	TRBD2	TGTGCCAGCAGCCCCTCGGGGGGACTGGGCTCCATCCAAGAGACCCAGTACTTC	CASSPSGGLGSIQETQYF
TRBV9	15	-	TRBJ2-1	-	TGTGCCAGCAGCGCAGTAGGGGCGGGATACAATGAGCAGTTCTTC	CASSAVGAGYNEQFF
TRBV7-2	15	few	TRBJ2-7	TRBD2	TGTGCCAGCAGCTTAGAGGGACTAAGCTCCTACGAGCAGTACTTC	CASSLEGLSSYEQYF
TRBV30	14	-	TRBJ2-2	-	TGTGCCTGGAGTGTCGTCATAACAACCGGGGAGCTGTTTTTT	CAWSVVITTGELFF
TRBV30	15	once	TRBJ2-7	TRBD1	TGTGCCTGGAGTCCCATACAGGGGGCGGCCTACGAGCAGTACTTC	CAWSPIQGAAYEQYF
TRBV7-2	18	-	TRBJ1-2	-	TGTGCCAGCAGCTTAAATCGCGGGGGGCTGACTGCCGCACCAGGCTACACCTTC	CASSLNRGGLTAAPGYTF
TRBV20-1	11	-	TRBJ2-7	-	TGCAGTGTACGGACAGTCCACGAGCAGTACTTC	CSVRTVHEQYF
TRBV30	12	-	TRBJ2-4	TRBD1	TGTGCCGGGGGACAGCCCAAAAACATTCAGTACTTC	CAGGQPKNIQYF
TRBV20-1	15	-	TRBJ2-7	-	TGCAGTGCTAGAGTATGGCGGACCCTCGCCTACGAGCAGTACTTC	CSARVWRTLAYEQYF
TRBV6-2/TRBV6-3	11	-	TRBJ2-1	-	TGTGCCAGCAGTTACTTGGAGGAGCAGTTCTTC	CASSYLEEQFF
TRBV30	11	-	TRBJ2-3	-	TGTGCCTGGAGAAGCGGAGGTACGCAGTATTTT	CAWRSGGTQYF
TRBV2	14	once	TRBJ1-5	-	TGTGCCAGCAGACCTACCGGGACCGAGAGGCCCCAGCATTTT	CASRPTGTERPQHF
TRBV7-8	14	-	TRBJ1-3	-	TGTGCCAGCAGTTCCGGGATCTCTGGAAACACCATATATTTT	CASSSGISGNTIYF
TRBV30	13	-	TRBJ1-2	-	TGTGACTGCCCCCGGGAAACAAACTATGGCTACACCTTC	CDCPRETNYGYTF
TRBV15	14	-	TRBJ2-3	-	TGTGCCACCAGCAGACGGGACTCCACAGATACGCAGTATTTT	CATSRRDSTDTQYF
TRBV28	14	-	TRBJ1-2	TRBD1	TGTGCCAGCAGTTCCATTGACAGGGACTATGGCTACACCTTC	CASSSIDRDYGYTF
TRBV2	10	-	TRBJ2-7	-	TGTGCCAGCAGTACCTACGAGCAGTACTTC	CASSTYEQYF
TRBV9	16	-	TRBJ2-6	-	TGTGCCAGCAGCGCCTCTGGCAGGGCCGGGGCCAACGTCCTGACTTTC	CASSASGRAGANVLTF
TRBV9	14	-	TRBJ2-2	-	TGTGCCAGCAGCGGGGGGGCGAACACCGGGGAGCTGTTTTTT	CASSGGANTGELFF
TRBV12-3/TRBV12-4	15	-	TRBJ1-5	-	TGTGCCAGCAGGTCCGGGGGGTATAGCAATCAGCCCCAGCATTTT	CASRSGGYSNQPQHF
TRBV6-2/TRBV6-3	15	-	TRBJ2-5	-	TGTGCCAGCAGTTACTCGAGCCTAGCTGGGGAGACCCAGTACTTC	CASSYSSLAGETQYF
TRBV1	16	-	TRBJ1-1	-	TGCACCAGCAGCCCCCTTTGCGGGGCCCTGAACACTGAAGCTTTCTTT	CTSSPLCGALNTEAFF
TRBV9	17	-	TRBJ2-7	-	TGTGCCAGCAGCGACCCACTAGGGGGGCGATTTACCTACGAGCAGTACTTC	CASSDPLGGRFTYEQYF
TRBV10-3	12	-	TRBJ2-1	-	TGTGCCATCAAGGGGGGCCGGAATGAGCAGTTCTTC	CAIKGGRNEQFF
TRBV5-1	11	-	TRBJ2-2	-	TGCGCCAGCAGCGCCCGCGGGGAGCTGTTTTTT	CASSARGELFF
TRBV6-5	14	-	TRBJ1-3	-	TGTGCCAGCAGTTACCAGGACTCTGGAAACACCATATATTTT	CASSYQDSGNTIYF
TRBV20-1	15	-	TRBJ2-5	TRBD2	TGCAGTGCTAGAGATCAGCGGGGGGGGAGCGAGACCCAGTACTTC	CSARDQRGGSETQYF